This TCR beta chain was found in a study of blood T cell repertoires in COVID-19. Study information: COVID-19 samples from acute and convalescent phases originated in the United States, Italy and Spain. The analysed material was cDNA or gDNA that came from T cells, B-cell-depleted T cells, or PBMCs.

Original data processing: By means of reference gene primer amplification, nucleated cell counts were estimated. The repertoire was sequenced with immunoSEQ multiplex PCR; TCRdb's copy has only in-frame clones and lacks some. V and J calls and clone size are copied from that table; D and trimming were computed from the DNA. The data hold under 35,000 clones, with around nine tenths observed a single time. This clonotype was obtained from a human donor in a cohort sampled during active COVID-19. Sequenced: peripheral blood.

The DNA of the CDR3 is TGTGCCAGTGCAGGGGGCTGGACTGAAGCTTTCTTT. This encodes CASAGGWTEAFF. The chain recombines TRBV6-5 with TRBJ1-1; 8 bases fit TRBD1. V dropped 9 bases and J dropped 5; count of bases not matched to a gene: 5. The length of the CDR3 is 12 residues. CDR1 and CDR2 (germline): MNHEY, SVGAGI.